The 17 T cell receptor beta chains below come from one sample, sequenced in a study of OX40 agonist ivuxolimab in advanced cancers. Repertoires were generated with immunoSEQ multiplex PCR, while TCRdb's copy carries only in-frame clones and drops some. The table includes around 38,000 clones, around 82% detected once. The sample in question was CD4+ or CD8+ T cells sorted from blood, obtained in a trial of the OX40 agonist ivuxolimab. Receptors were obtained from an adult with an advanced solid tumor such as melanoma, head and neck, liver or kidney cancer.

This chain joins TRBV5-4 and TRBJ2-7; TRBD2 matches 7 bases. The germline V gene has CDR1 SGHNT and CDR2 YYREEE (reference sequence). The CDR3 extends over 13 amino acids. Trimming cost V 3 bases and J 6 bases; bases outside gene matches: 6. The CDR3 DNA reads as TGTGCCAGCAGCTCCGCGGGAGTAATCGAGCAGTACTTC. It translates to CASSSAGVIEQYF.

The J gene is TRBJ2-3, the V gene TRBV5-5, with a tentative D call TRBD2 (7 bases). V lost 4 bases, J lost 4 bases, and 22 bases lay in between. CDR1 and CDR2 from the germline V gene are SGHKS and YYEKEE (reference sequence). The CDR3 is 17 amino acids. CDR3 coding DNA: TGTGCCAGCAGCCCTCGTGGGGGGGGCAGTAGCGCAGATACGCAGTATTTT. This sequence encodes CASSPRGGGSSADTQYF. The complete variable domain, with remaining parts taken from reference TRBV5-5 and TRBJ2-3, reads DAGVTQSPTHLIKTRGQQVTLRCSPISGHKSVSWYQQVLGQGPQFIFQYYEKEERGRGNFPDRFSARQFPNYSSELNVNALLLGDSALYLCASSPRGGGSSADTQYFGPGTRLTVL.

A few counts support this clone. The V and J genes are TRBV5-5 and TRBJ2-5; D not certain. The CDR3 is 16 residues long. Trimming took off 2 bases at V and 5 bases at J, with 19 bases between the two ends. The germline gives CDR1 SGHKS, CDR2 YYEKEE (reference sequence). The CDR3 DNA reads TGTGCCAGCAGCTTCGCGTGGGAACCTGTCCGGGAGACCCAGTACTTC. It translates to CASSFAWEPVRETQYF.

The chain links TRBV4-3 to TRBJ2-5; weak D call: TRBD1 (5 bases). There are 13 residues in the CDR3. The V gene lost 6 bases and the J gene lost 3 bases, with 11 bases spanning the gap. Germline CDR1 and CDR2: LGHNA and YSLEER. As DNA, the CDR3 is TGCGCCAGCAGGTTCCAGGGCGAAGAGACCCAGTACTTC. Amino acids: CASRFQGEETQYF.

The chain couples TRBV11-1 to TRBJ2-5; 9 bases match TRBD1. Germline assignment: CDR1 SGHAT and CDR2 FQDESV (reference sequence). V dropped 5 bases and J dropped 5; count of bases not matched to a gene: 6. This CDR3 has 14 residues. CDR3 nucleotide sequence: TGTGCCAGCAGCCAAACAGGGGGCGGGGAGACCCAGTACTTC. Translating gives CASSQTGGGETQYF. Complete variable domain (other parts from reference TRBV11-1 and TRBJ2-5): EAEVAQSPRYKITEKSQAVAFWCDPISGHATLYWYRQILGQGPELLVQFQDESVVDDSQLPKDRFSAERLKGVDSTLKIQPAELGDSAMYLCASSQTGGGETQYFGPGTRLLVL.

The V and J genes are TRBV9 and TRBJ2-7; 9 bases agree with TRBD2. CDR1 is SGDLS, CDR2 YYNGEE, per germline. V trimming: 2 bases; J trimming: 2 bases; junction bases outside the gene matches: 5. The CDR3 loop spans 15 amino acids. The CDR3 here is CASSVATSGTYEQYF. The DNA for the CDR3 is TGTGCCAGCAGCGTTGCGACTAGCGGTACCTACGAGCAGTACTTC.

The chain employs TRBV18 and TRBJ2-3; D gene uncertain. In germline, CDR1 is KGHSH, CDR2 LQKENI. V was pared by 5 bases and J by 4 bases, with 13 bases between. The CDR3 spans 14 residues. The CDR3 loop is CASSSPIGADTQYF. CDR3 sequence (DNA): TGTGCCAGCTCATCCCCGATCGGAGCAGATACGCAGTATTTT.

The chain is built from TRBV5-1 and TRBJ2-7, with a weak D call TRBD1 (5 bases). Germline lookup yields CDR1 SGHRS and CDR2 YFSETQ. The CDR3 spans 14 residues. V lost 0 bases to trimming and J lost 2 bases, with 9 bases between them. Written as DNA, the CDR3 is TGCGCCAGCAGCTTGGTTACAGGCCCCTACGAGCAGTACTTC. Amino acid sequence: CASSLVTGPYEQYF.

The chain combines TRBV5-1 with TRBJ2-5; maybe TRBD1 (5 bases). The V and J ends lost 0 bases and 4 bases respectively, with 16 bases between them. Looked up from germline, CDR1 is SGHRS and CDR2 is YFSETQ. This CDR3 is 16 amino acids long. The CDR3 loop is CASSLDAGNPLETQYF. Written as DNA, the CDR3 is TGCGCCAGCAGCTTGGATGCAGGGAATCCCCTAGAGACCCAGTACTTC.

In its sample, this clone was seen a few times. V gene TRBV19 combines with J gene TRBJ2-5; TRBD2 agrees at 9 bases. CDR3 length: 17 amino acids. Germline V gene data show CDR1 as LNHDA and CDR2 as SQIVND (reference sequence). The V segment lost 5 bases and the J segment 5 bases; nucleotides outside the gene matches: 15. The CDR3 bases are TGTGCCAGTAGTCCCCGGGCAGCGGGAGGCAGGCGGGAGACCCAGTACTTC. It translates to CASSPRAAGGRRETQYF.

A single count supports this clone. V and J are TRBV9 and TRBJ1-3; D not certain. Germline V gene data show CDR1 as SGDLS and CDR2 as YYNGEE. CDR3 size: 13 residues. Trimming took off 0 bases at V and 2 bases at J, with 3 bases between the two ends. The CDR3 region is CASSVDPGNTIYF. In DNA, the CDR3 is TGTGCCAGCAGCGTAGACCCTGGAAACACCATATATTTT. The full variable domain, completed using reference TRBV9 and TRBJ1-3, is DSGVTQTPKHLITATGQRVTLRCSPRSGDLSVYWYQQSLDQGLQFLIQYYNGEERAKGNILERFSAQQFPDLHSELNLSSLELGDSALYFCASSVDPGNTIYFGEGSWLTVV.

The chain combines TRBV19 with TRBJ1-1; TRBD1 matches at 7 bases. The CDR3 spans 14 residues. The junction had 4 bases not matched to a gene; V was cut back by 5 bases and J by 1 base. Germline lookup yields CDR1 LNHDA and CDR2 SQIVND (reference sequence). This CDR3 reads CASSSGQPNTEAFF. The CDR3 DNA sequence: TGTGCCAGTAGTTCGGGACAGCCGAACACTGAAGCTTTCTTT.

CDR3 sequence reads: CASSLALLRTSGSQQFF. As DNA, the CDR3 is TGCGCCAGCAGCTTGGCTCTTCTTAGGACTAGCGGGAGTCAGCAGTTCTTC. The gene calls are TRBV5-1 and TRBJ2-1; 13 bases are shared with TRBD2. Germline V gene lookup returns CDR1 SGHRS and CDR2 YFSETQ. The V and J ends lost 0 bases and 11 bases, in that order; junction bases with no gene match: 11. CDR3 length equals 17 residues.

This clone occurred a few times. The CDR3 region has the DNA TGTGCCAGCAGCTTGACCTACGAGCAGTACTTC. Protein product: CASSLTYEQYF. The chain combines TRBV6-6 with TRBJ2-7; no clear D. CDR1 is MNHNY and CDR2 is SVGAGI in the germline V gene (reference sequence). This CDR3 region has 11 residues. Deletions cut 6 bases from V and 2 bases from J, with 5 bases between.

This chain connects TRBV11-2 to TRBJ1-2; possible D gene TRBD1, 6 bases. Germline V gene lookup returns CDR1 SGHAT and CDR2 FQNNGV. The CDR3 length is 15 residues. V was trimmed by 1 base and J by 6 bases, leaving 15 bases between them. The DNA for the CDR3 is TGTGCCAGCAGCTTAGCCGATCCCAGGGGTAATGGCTACACCTTC. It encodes CASSLADPRGNGYTF.

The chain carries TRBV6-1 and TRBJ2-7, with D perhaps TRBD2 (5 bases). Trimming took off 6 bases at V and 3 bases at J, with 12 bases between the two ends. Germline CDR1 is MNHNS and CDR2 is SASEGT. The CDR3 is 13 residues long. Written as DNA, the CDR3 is TGTGCCAGCAGACCCGGACTCTACTACGAGCAGTACTTC. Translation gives CASRPGLYYEQYF.

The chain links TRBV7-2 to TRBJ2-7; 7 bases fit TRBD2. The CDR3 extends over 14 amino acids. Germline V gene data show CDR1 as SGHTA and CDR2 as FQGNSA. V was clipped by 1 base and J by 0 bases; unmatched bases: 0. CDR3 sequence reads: CASSLVAGSYEQYF. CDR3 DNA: TGTGCCAGCAGCTTAGTAGCGGGCTCCTACGAGCAGTACTTC.